This TCR beta chain was sequenced in a study of blood T cell repertoires in COVID-19 (dated by TCRdb to 2018 to 2020). In terms of the full investigation: Samples from collaborators originated in the United States, Italy and Spain and spanned both the acute and convalescent phases of COVID-19. The material from the prospective study consisted of cDNA or gDNA derived from T cells, B-cell-depleted T cells, or PBMCs. Subjects who had been exposed to COVID-19, were actively infected with it, or had recovered from it provided the deeply sampled blood TCRbeta repertoires that made up the dataset. The repertoires were released in a freely available public database intended as a resource for research on the immune response to SARS-CoV-2. Samples came from the ongoing ImmuneRACE study (first 160 participants) plus 1,254 subjects from 6 global collaborators. A de-identified subject ID, COVID-19 status, age in years and sex were almost always included in the sample metadata. HLA class I and class II types, where available, came from metadata supplied by the sample provider rather than from assay-based typing.

From the germline V gene, CDR1 is SGHTA and CDR2 is FQGNSA. The CDR3, from cysteine to phenylalanine, totals 15 residues. The retained sequence is limited to the CDR3, 45 bases, with the frame set at the first base. The germline V and J ends show losses of 6 bases and 3 bases respectively, and no gene match explains 7 bases of the junction. As concerns this clone: The specificity of this receptor is unknown. The sample holds no much larger clone one base away, and base qualities are not on file.

TCRbeta CDR3 regions were amplified from genomic DNA using the immunoSEQ Assay, a bias-controlled multiplex PCR. The authors' analysis ran thus. The number of nucleated cells in each sample was estimated by amplification of reference gene primers within the assay. Sequence reads were collapsed and filtered to measure the absolute abundance of every unique TCRbeta CDR3 rearrangement. For each sample, productive Simpson clonality was calculated as the square root of Simpson's diversity index over productive rearrangements. The immuneACCESS repertoire file appears here via TCRdb, limited to in-frame rearrangements. These files lack a portion of the clones; in checked studies, under half of the deficit traces to unresolved V genes, and the cause of the others is not known. The V and J calls and clone size are taken from that table; D and trimming were inferred from the DNA. Recorded for this sample are about 73,000 clones; 75% to 80% of them occurred a single time. The ten largest clones take up approximately 2.5% of the sample.

One collaborating source in Seattle enrolled patients during active infection and followed them longitudinally through the course of disease. Each collaborating institution followed its own protocols to collect whole blood in K2EDTA tubes. Collaborator samples were shipped for TCRbeta analysis as frozen whole blood, isolated PBMCs, or DNA extracted from either sample type. General conclusions and limits of the study: The amount of clinical and demographic metadata varied by source and participant and was provided uncurated.

Sequencing used peripheral blood. The clonotype comes from an older man with COVID-19, enrolled during active disease. The chain couples TRBV7-2 to TRBJ1-5, and 8 junctional nucleotides match TRBD1. The nucleotide sequence is TGTGCCAGCAGTGGACAGGGCGGAATCAATCAGCCCCAGCATTTT. It codes for CASSGQGGINQPQHF.